This T cell receptor (beta chain) was recorded in a study of blood T cell repertoires in COVID-19. Study details: Samples taken during acute and convalescent COVID-19 were collected in the United States, Italy and Spain.

Authors' methods: The assay estimated nucleated cells by amplifying reference gene primers. Here immunoSEQ multiplex PCR was the method, and the copy in TCRdb shows in-frame clones only, minus some. V, J and clone size reflect that table, while D and trimming were determined from the DNA. The repertoire has around 270,000 clones, about 83% of them found once; the top ten carry less than 2%. V shed 3 bases and J 7 bases; nucleotides not matched to a gene: 6. CDR3 length: 14 residues. Germline V lookup: CDR1 SGHTS, CDR2 YDEGEE. This receptor was obtained from a middle-aged woman who had recovered from COVID-19. The chain recombines TRBV5-8 with TRBJ1-2; 10 bases fit TRBD1. The sequenced sample consisted of peripheral blood. Here the CDR3 reads CASSWTGGGRGYTF. DNA for the CDR3: TGTGCCAGCAGCTGGACAGGGGGTGGTCGTGGCTACACCTTC.